The clone carrying this T cell receptor beta chain was seen a handful of times. This sample was included in a study of blood T cell repertoires in COVID-19. Study-wide context: The United States, Italy and Spain supplied acute and convalescent COVID-19 samples. The cDNA or gDNA used as material had been derived from T cells, B-cell-depleted T cells, or PBMCs.

The germline V gene encodes CDR1 SGHNT and CDR2 YYREEE (reference sequence). This CDR3 has 16 residues. V was shortened by 0 bases and J by 6 bases, with 13 bases between the two germline ends. Original processing notes: Amplifying reference gene primers gave estimates of nucleated cell counts. Repertoires were generated with immunoSEQ multiplex PCR, while TCRdb's copy carries only in-frame clones and drops some. The DNA was the basis for D and trimming; V, J and clone size are from that table. The sample consists of about 100,000 clones, 75% to 85% of them appearing once. The chain uses TRBV5-4 and TRBJ1-6; possibly TRBD1 for D (5 bases). The sample comprised peripheral blood. This sequence originates from a woman older than 75 with active or convalescent COVID-19. The CDR3 region has the DNA TGTGCCAGCAGCTTGGGCCAGGGTGCCACTAATTCACCCCTCCACTTT. Translating it yields CASSLGQGATNSPLHF.